This is a list of T cell receptor beta chains from one sample in a study of T-cell memory formation after mild COVID-19. Each CDR3 protein is one row after TCRdb ran MiXCR on the 5' RACE reads. The sample lists 90,000 to 120,000 distinct CDR3 sequences; over 13% were seen once. Sequenced material: PBMCs or a T cell subset sorted from them (not recorded which). Receptors were obtained from a young man who had mild COVID-19 (a few samples of this study predate the infection). Cell type and time point are not known. The conserved cysteine and the conserved F or W are not part of the CDR3 here. D genes are given only for firm matches.

TRBV11-2	TRBD1	14	TRBJ2-5	ASSPRTGVRQETQY
TRBV25-1	TRBD2	12	TRBJ2-1	ASSLAGVHNEQF
TRBV29-1	TRBD2	12	TRBJ2-3	SDRGVGQADTQY
TRBV4-1	TRBD1	13	TRBJ1-1	ASSQEGQGGTEAF
TRBV7-2	TRBD2	14	TRBJ2-3	ASSGSKERGLDTQY
TRBV6-2/TRBV6-3	TRBD2	15	TRBJ2-2	ASSYSTSGGNTGELF
TRBV5-1	.	15	TRBJ1-6	ASSERGTGQDNSPLH
TRBV4-3	TRBD2	12	TRBJ2-7	ASSQDGGGYEQY
TRBV6-6	TRBD1	14	TRBJ1-2	ASSVLPTGGLYGYT
TRBV4-3	.	15	TRBJ2-6	ASSQDGWGGGANVLT
TRBV3-1	.	14	TRBJ1-6	ASSQSRGGYGSPLH
TRBV4-1	.	11	TRBJ2-1	ASKGSSYNEQF
TRBV10-2	.	11	TRBJ1-5	ASICPGNQPQH
TRBV10-3	.	11	TRBJ1-5	AITPGQDQPQH
TRBV12-3/TRBV12-4	.	14	TRBJ2-2	ASSPPGPTGAGELF
TRBV3-1	.	14	TRBJ2-7	ASSEGRGSGTYEQY
TRBV7-2	.	13	TRBJ2-5	ASSPTGAPMKTQY
TRBV5-1	.	13	TRBJ1-6	ASSLRAEHNSPLH
TRBV7-3	.	12	TRBJ1-1	ASSLRAGNTEAF
TRBV12-3/TRBV12-4	TRBD2	10	TRBJ2-7	ASWGGSYEQY